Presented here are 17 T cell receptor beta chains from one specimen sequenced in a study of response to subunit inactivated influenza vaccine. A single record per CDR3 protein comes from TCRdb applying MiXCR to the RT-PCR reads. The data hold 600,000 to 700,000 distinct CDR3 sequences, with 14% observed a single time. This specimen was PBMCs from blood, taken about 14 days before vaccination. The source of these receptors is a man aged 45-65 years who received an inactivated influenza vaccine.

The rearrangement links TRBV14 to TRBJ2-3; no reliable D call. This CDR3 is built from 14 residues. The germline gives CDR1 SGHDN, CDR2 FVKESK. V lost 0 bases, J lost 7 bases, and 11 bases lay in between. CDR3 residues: CASSQEAAMNTQYF. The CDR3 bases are TGTGCCAGCAGCCAAGAGGCAGCAATGAATACGCAGTATTTT.

CDR3 sequence (DNA): TGTGCCAGCAGCCACCACCGGGCGATCAGGGACGAGCAGTACTTC. Its protein product is CASSHHRAIRDEQYF. The V call is TRBV7-8, the J call TRBJ2-7, with a possible D match to TRBD1 (5 bases). The CDR3 covers 15 residues. The germline V gene encodes CDR1 SGHVS and CDR2 FQNEAQ. The V end was cut by 5 bases, the J end by 5 bases, with 19 bases between.

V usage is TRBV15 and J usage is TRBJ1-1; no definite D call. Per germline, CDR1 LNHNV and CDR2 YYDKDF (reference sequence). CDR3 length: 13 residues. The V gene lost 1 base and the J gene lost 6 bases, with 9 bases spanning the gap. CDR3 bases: TGTGCCACCAGCAGAGTGGTGGCTGCTGAAGCTTTCTTT. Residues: CATSRVVAAEAFF.

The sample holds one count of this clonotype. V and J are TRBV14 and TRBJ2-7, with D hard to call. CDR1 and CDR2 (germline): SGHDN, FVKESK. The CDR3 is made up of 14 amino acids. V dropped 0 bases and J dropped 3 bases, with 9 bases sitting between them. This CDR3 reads CASSQDFNYYEQYF. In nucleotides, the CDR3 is TGTGCCAGCAGCCAAGATTTCAACTACTACGAGCAGTACTTC.

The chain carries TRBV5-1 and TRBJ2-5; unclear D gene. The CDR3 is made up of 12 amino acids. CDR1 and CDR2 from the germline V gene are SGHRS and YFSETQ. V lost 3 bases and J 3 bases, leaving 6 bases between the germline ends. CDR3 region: CASSSAEETQYF. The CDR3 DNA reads TGCGCCAGCAGCTCCGCCGAAGAGACCCAGTACTTC.

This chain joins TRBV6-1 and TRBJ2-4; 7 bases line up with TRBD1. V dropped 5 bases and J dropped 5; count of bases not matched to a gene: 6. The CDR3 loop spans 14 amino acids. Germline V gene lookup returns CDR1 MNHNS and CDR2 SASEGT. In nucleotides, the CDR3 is TGTGCCAGCAGTCCGGGACAGTTAGAAAACATTCAGTACTTC. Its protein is CASSPGQLENIQYF.

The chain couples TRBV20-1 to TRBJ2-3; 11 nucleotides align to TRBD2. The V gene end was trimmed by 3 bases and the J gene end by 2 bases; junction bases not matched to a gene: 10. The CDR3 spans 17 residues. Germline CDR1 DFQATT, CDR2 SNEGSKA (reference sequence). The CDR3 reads CSARGETSGAFTDTQYF. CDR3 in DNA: TGCAGTGCTAGGGGGGAGACTAGCGGGGCTTTCACAGATACGCAGTATTTT.

CDR3 protein: CASSYSLGSANEQFF. In DNA form, the CDR3 reads TGTGCCAGCAGTTACAGCTTAGGTTCCGCCAATGAGCAGTTCTTC. The chain employs TRBV6-2 or TRBV6-3 and TRBJ2-1; D gene uncertain. The CDR3 length is 15 residues. Germline CDR1 is MNHEY and CDR2 is SVGEGT. Trimming removed 2 bases at V and 6 bases at J, with 14 bases between.

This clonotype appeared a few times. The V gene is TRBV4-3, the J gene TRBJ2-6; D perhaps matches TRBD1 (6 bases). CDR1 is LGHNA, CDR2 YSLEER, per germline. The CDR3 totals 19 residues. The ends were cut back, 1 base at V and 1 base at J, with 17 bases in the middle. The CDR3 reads CASSQGLGRGGSGANVLTF. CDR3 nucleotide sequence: TGCGCCAGCAGCCAAGGCTTAGGCAGGGGTGGTTCTGGGGCCAACGTCCTGACTTTC.

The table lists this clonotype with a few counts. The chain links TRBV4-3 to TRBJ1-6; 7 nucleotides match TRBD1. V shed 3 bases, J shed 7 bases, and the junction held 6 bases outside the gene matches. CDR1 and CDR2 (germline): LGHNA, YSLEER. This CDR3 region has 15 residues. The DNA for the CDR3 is TGCGCCAGCAGCCACGAGGGACAGATCAATTCACCCCTCCACTTT. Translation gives CASSHEGQINSPLHF.

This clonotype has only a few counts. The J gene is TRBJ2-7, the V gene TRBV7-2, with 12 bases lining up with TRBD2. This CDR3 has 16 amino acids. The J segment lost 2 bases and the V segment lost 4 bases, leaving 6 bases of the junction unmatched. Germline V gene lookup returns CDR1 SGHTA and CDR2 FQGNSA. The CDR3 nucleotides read TGTGCCAGCAGCTCCCCATGGACTAGCGGGACCTACGAGCAGTACTTC. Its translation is CASSSPWTSGTYEQYF.

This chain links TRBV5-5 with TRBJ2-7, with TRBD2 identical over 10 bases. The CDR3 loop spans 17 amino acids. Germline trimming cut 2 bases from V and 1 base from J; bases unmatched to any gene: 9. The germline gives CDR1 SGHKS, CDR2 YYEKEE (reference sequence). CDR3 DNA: TGTGCCAGCAGCTTTGAGCGGGAGGGCCCTCCATCCTACGAGCAGTACTTC. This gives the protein CASSFEREGPPSYEQYF.

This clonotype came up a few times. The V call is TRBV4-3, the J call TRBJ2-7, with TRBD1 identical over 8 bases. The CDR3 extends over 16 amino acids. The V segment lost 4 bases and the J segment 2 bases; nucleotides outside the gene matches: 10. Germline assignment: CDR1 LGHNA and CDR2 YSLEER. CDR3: CASSLSRQGSTYEQYF. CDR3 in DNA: TGCGCCAGCAGCCTAAGCAGACAGGGGTCTACCTACGAGCAGTACTTC.

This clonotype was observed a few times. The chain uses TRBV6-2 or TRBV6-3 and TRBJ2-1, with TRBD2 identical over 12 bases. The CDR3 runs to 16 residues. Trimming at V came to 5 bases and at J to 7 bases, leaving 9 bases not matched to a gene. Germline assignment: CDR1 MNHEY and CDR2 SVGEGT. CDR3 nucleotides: TGTGCCAGCAGTCAAAGACTAGCGGGAGACTGGAATGAGCAGTTCTTC. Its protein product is CASSQRLAGDWNEQFF.

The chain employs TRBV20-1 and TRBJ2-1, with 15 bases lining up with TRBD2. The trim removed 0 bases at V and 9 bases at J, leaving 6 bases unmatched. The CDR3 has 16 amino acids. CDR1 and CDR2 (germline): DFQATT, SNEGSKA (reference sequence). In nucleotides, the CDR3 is TGCAGTGCTAGAGATCCCGGACTAGCGGGGGGGACTGAGCAGTTCTTC. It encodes CSARDPGLAGGTEQFF.

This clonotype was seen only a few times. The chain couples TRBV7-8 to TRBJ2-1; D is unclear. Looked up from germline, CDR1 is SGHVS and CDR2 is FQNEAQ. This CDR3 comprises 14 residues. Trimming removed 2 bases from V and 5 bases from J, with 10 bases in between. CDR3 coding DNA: TGTGCCAGCAGCTTATCGGCCAGAAACAATGAGCAGTTCTTC. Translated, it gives CASSLSARNNEQFF.

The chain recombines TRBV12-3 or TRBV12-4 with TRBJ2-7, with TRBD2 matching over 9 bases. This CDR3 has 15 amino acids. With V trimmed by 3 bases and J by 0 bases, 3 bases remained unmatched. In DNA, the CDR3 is TGTGCCAGCAGTTTGGGACTAGCAAACTCCTACGAGCAGTACTTC. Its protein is CASSLGLANSYEQYF.